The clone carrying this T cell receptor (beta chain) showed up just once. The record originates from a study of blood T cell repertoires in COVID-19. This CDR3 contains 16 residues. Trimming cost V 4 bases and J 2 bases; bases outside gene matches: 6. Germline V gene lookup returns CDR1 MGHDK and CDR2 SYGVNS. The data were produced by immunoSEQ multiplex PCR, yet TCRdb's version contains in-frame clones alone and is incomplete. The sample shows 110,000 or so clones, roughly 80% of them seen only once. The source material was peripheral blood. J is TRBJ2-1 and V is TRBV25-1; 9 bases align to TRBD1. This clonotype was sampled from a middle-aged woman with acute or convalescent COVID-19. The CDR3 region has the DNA TGTGCCAGCAGTGCCTCCGGGACAGGGACCTACAATGAGCAGTTCTTC. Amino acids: CASSASGTGTYNEQFF.